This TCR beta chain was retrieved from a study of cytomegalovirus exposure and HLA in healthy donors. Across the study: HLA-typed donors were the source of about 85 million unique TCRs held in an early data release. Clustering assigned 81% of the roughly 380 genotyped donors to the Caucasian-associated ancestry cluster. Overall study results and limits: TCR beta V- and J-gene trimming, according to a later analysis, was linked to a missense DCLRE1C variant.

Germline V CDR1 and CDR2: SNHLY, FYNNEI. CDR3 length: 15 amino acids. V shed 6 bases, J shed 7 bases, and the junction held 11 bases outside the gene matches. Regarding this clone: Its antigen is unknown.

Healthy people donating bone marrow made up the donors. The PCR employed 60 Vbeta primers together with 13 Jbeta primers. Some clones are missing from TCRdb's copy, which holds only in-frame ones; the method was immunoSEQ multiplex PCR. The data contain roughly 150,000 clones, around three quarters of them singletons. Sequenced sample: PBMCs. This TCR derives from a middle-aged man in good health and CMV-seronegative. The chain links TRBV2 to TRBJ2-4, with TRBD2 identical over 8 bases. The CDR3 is CASRDLAGRPNIQYF. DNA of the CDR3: TGTGCCAGCAGGGATCTAGCGGGTCGTCCGAACATTCAGTACTTC.